This TCR beta chain was captured in a study of cytomegalovirus exposure and HLA in healthy donors. The PCR made use of 60 Vbeta and 13 Jbeta primers. Measured with immunoSEQ multiplex PCR; TCRdb has only the in-frame clones, and not every one. The listing records around 140,000 clones. Deletions cut 5 bases from V and 6 bases from J, with 13 bases between. Germline values: CDR1 SGHTA, CDR2 FQGTGA. The CDR3 is 14 residues long. The sequenced sample consisted of PBMCs. This receptor was taken from a woman in her forties in good health and CMV-seronegative. J is TRBJ2-2 and V is TRBV7-3, with a weak D call TRBD1 (6 bases). DNA for the CDR3: TGTGCCAGCAGCGAGGACAGTTCCTCCGGGGAGCTGTTTTTT. As protein: CASSEDSSSGELFF.